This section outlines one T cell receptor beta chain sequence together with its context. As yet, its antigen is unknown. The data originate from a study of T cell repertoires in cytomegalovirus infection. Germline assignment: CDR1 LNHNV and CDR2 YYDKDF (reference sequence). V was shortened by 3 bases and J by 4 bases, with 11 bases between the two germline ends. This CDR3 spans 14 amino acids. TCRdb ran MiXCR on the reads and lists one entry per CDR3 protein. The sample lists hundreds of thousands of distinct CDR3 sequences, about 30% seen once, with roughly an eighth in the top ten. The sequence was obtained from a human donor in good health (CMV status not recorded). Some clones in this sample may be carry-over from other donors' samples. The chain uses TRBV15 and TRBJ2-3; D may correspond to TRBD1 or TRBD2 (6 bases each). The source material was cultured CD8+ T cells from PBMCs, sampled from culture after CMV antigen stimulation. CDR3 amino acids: CATSRSGASDTQYF. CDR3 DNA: TGTGCCACCAGCAGGTCGGGGGCGTCAGATACGCAGTATTTT.